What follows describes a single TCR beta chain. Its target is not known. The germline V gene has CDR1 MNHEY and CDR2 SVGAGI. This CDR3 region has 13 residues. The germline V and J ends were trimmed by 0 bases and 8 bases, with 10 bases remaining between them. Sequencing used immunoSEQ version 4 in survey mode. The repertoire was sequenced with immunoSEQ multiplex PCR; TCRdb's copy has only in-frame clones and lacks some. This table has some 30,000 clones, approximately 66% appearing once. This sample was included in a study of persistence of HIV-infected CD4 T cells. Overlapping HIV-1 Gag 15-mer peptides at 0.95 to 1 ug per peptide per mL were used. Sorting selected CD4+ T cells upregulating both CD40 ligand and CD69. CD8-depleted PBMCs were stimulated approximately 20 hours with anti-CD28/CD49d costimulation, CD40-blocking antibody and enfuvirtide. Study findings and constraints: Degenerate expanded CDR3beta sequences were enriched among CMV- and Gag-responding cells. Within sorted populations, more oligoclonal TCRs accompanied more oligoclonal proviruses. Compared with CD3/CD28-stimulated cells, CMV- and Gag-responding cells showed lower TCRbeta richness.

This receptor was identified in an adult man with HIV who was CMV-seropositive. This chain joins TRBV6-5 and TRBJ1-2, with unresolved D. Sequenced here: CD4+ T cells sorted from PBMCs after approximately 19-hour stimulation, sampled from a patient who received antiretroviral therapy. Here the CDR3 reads CASSYSKERGYTF. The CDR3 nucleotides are TGTGCCAGCAGTTACTCGAAGGAGAGGGGCTACACCTTC.